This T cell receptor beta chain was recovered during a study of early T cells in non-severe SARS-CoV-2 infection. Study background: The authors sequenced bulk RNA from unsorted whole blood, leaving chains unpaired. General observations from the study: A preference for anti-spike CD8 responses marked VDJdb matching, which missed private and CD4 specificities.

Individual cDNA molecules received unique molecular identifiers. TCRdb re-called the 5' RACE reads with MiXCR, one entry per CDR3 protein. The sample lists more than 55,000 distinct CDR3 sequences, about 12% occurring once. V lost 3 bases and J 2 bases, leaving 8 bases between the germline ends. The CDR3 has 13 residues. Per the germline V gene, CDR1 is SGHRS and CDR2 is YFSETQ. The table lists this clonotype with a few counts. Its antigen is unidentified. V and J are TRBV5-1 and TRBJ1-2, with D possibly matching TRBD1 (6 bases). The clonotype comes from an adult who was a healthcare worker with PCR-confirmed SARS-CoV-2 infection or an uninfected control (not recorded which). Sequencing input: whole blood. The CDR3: CASSYDRNYGYTF. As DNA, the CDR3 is TGCGCCAGCAGCTACGACAGGAACTATGGCTACACCTTC.